The clone carrying this TCR beta chain was seen more than once but under ten times. The antigen remains undetermined. Time point denoted: persistent/refractory GD, antithyroid drugs over 5 years with positive TRAb. The authors made the TCR library using RNA they extracted from PBMCs. V lost 3 bases and J lost 13, with 16 bases in between. This CDR3 is built from 12 residues. Germline loops: CDR1 SGDLS, CDR2 YYNGEE. This record comes from a study of regulatory T cells in long-lasting Graves disease. Regarding the study as a whole: With 2,500 to 3,500 shared public clonotypes, persistent patients exceeded new patients, who shared about a thousand.

To make TCR beta libraries, researchers used iRepertoire HTBI primers and Arm-PCR of CDR3 regions. TCRdb used MiXCR to reprocess the multiplex PCR reads, holding one entry per CDR3 protein. This sample has about 420,000 distinct CDR3 sequences, with 20% to 30% found just once. This TCR came from a female donor with Graves disease. The sequences come from peripheral blood mononuclear cells (PBMCs), collected when the disease was refractory, from a patient treated with antithyroid drugs. This chain connects TRBV9 to TRBJ1-2; D is ambiguous. As DNA, the CDR3 is TGTGCCAGCAGCGAAGGAATTGGCGCTTCCACCTTC. This sequence encodes CASSEGIGASTF.